This T cell receptor (beta chain) was identified in a study of blood T cell repertoires in COVID-19. Study summary: Sources were T cells, B-cell-depleted T cells, or PBMCs; the material itself was cDNA or gDNA.

In the original workflow: Estimated nucleated cell counts came from reference gene primer amplification. The protocol was immunoSEQ multiplex PCR, while the TCRdb copy is restricted to in-frame clones and leaves out a portion. The D gene and trimming were derived from the DNA, and the V and J assignments and clone size from that table. The data hold 180,000 or so clones, with approximately 81% observed a single time. From germline, CDR1 is SNHLY and CDR2 FYNNEI. V gave up 3 bases and J gave up 4 bases; unmatched junction bases: 6. The CDR3 extends over 16 amino acids. This clone occurred once. Followed longitudinally, the Seattle patients had been enrolled during active infection.

The sample consisted of peripheral blood. The TCR originated in a woman in her 70s with COVID-19, enrolled during active disease. The rearrangement links TRBV2 to TRBJ2-2, with 9 bases fitting TRBD2. CDR3 sequence: CASSDLSGRTTGELFF. CDR3 bases: TGTGCCAGCAGTGATTTGAGCGGGAGGACCACCGGGGAGCTGTTTTTT. The complete variable domain, with remaining parts taken from reference TRBV2 and TRBJ2-2, reads EPEVTQTPSHQVTQMGQEVILRCVPISNHLYFYWYRQILGQKVEFLVSFYNNEISEKSEIFDDQFSVERPDGSNFTLKIRSTKLEDSAMYFCASSDLSGRTTGELFFGEGSRLTVL.